The 23 T cell receptor beta chains below were found in one sample sequenced in a study of blood T cells in healthy people across ages. A second PCR of 7 to 11 cycles used a sample-barcoded 5' primer and a J-beta primer mix. TCRdb recomputed calls from the 5' RACE reads with MiXCR, one row per CDR3 protein. The sample shows over 950,000 distinct CDR3 sequences, roughly two fifths of them seen only once. The sequenced material came from blood. The receptors come from a man younger than 35 in good health.

As concerns this clonotype: Given the absence of the conserved phenylalanine or tryptophan at the CDR3 end, a read error is likely. The rearrangement links TRBV5-5 to TRBJ2-1, with TRBD1 matching over 7 bases. Trimming removed 2 bases from V and 4 bases from J; junction bases left unmatched: 12. Germline CDR1 SGHKS, CDR2 YYEKEE (reference sequence). The CDR3 consists of 17 residues. The CDR3 coding sequence is TGTGCCAGCAGCTTTCGTCCAAACAGGGGAGAGTACAATGAGCAGTTCTTA. It yields the protein CASSFRPNRGEYNEQFL.

This clonotype was seen at least ten times. As DNA, the CDR3 is TGCAGCGTTGAAACAGGACATGGCCTGAATCAGCCCCAGCATTTT. It specifies CSVETGHGLNQPQHF. This chain links TRBV29-1 with TRBJ1-5, with D possibly being TRBD1 (5 bases). There are 15 residues in the CDR3. CDR1 is SQVTM and CDR2 is ANQGSEA in the germline V gene. V dropped 2 bases and J dropped 4 bases, with 15 bases sitting between them.

This clonotype was counted once. The chain joins TRBV2 to TRBJ2-1; 9 bases are a match to TRBD1. Germline V gives CDR1 SNHLY, CDR2 FYNNEI. The V gene end was trimmed by 6 bases and the J gene end by 7 bases; junction bases not matched to a gene: 7. There are 14 residues in the CDR3. DNA for the CDR3: TGTGCCAGCAGGACCGGACAGGGGAGAAATGAGCAGTTCTTC. Translated, it gives CASRTGQGRNEQFF. Full variable domain (rest looked up from reference TRBV2 and TRBJ2-1): EPEVTQTPSHQVTQMGQEVILRCVPISNHLYFYWYRQILGQKVEFLVSFYNNEISEKSEIFDDQFSVERPDGSNFTLKIRSTKLEDSAMYFCASRTGQGRNEQFFGPGTRLTVL.

This clonotype was detected a few times. The J gene is TRBJ2-1, the V gene TRBV20-1; maybe TRBD2 (5 bases). The germline V and J ends were trimmed by 4 bases and 10 bases, with 14 bases remaining between them. The V gene's germline CDR1 is DFQATT and CDR2 SNEGSKA (reference sequence). The CDR3 length is 12 residues. CDR3 coding DNA: TGCAGTGCTAACTCGCCTAGCTCCGAGCAGTTCTTC. Translation gives CSANSPSSEQFF.

The chain recombines TRBV4-1 with TRBJ2-1, with TRBD2 matching 8 bases. The J call may not be correct, given that the DNA end is closer to TRBJ2-7. Germline CDR1 is MGHRA and CDR2 is YSYEKL. The CDR3 has 16 amino acids. The CDR3 DNA follows: TGCGCCAGCAGCCAAGCTTCCAGCGGGGGCTACAATGAGCAGTACTTC. Its translation is CASSQASSGGYNEQYF.

The rearrangement uses TRBV6-1 and TRBJ1-1; 12 positions agree with TRBD1. CDR3 length equals 17 residues. Germline values: CDR1 MNHNS, CDR2 SASEGT. V was clipped by 3 bases and J by 4 bases; unmatched bases: 9. The CDR3 DNA sequence: TGTGCCAGCAGTGAGAAGGGACAGGGGGCTTGGGGCACTGAAGCTTTCTTT. Its translation: CASSEKGQGAWGTEAFF.

This clonotype was seen only a few times. This rearrangement joins TRBV12-3 or TRBV12-4 to TRBJ2-7, with 8 bases identical to TRBD1. CDR3 length: 14 residues. V lost 5 bases, J lost 5 bases, and 8 bases stayed unmatched. The CDR3 sequence is CASSKDREFDEQYF. The CDR3 region has the DNA TGTGCCAGCAGTAAGGACAGGGAGTTCGACGAGCAGTACTTC.

The gene calls are TRBV6-5 and TRBJ2-7, with 10 bases lining up with TRBD2. The V gene's germline CDR1 is MNHEY and CDR2 SVGAGI. The CDR3 has 14 amino acids. V trimming: 7 bases; J trimming: 7 bases; junction bases outside the gene matches: 10. CDR3 residues: CASNLAGAWDEQYF. The CDR3 DNA reads as TGTGCCAGCAACCTAGCGGGGGCGTGGGATGAGCAGTACTTC.

As for this clonotype: Compared with germline, one end of the junction differs, possibly owing to a read error. The chain has TRBV2 and TRBJ1-1, with TRBD1 matching over 10 bases. This CDR3 is built from 14 residues. The germline CDR1 and CDR2 sequences are SNHLY and FYNNEI. The CDR3 DNA reads TGTGCTAGCAACCGCGGGACAGGGGATACTGAAGCTTTCTTT. Its protein is CASNRGTGDTEAFF.

J is TRBJ2-1 and V is TRBV20-1, with D possibly being TRBD1 or TRBD2 (5 bases each). Trimming took off 7 bases at V and 3 bases at J, with 16 bases between the two ends. The CDR3 runs to 14 residues. Germline CDR1 DFQATT, CDR2 SNEGSKA (reference sequence). DNA for the CDR3: TGCAGTGATAGTGGGGGACGGGACTACAATGAGCAGTTCTTC. Protein sequence: CSDSGGRDYNEQFF.

In its sample, this clonotype was seen a few times. V and J are TRBV12-3 or TRBV12-4 and TRBJ2-1; 9 bases map to TRBD1. The trim removed 0 bases at V and 3 bases at J, leaving 9 bases unmatched. The CDR3 covers 18 residues. CDR3: CASSLAGRGQGYYNEQFF. As DNA, the CDR3 is TGTGCCAGCAGTTTAGCGGGGAGGGGACAGGGTTACTACAATGAGCAGTTCTTC.

This rearrangement joins TRBV15 to TRBJ1-5, with a weak D call TRBD1 (5 bases). In germline, CDR1 is LNHNV, CDR2 YYDKDF (reference sequence). This CDR3 spans 15 amino acids. With 0 bases removed from V and 6 bases from J, the gap between germline ends came to 12 bases. The CDR3 coding sequence is TGTGCCACCAGCAGAGATGGGGCAGGGTCTCAGCCCCAGCATTTT. Protein: CATSRDGAGSQPQHF.

This clonotype appeared a few times. The V gene is TRBV27, the J gene TRBJ2-1; D ambiguous. The V gene's germline CDR1 is MNHEY and CDR2 SMNVEV (reference sequence). The CDR3 covers 14 residues. Trimming cost V 3 bases and J 8 bases, with 14 bases left between them. Here the CDR3 DNA reads TGTGCCAGCAGTTTCACTAAGACAATCCATGAGCAGTTCTTC. Protein: CASSFTKTIHEQFF.

The DNA for the CDR3 is TGTGCCAGCAGCGTAGCTGGACAGGCTCAGCCCCAGCATTTT. Translating gives CASSVAGQAQPQHF. The genes are TRBV9 and TRBJ1-5, with 7 positions matching TRBD1. CDR1 SGDLS and CDR2 YYNGEE come from the germline V gene. V trimming: 0 bases; J trimming: 6 bases; junction bases outside the gene matches: 3. This CDR3 contains 14 residues.

A note on this clonotype: This clone may be a read error of a much larger clone one base away. The chain employs TRBV6-4 and TRBJ1-5; tentative D call: TRBD1 (5 bases). This CDR3 spans 13 amino acids. From germline, CDR1 is MRHNA and CDR2 SNTAGT. The CDR3, as DNA: TGTGCCAACAGTGAGGGGAGCAATCAGCCCCAGCATTTT. Translated: CANSEGSNQPQHF.

This clonotype was counted a single time. This chain links TRBV2 with TRBJ1-5, with D unclear. Germline CDR1 is SNHLY and CDR2 is FYNNEI. The V end lost 10 bases, the J end lost 0 bases, and 16 bases lay between the germline ends. This CDR3 is built from 15 residues. DNA for the CDR3: TGTGCCACCCGAGGCAGCGAGTATAGCAATCAGCCCCAGCATTTT. Its translation: CATRGSEYSNQPQHF.

CDR3 nucleotides: TGCAGTGCTAGGTCAGGGCTAGCGGGGGTGGATCAGCCCCAGCATTTT. It encodes CSARSGLAGVDQPQHF. This rearrangement joins TRBV20-1 to TRBJ1-5; TRBD1 might be the D (5 bases). V was trimmed by 3 bases and J by 5 bases, leaving 20 bases between them. The CDR3 consists of 16 residues. Germline V CDR1 and CDR2: DFQATT, SNEGSKA (reference sequence).

This clonotype was picked up one time. The gene calls are TRBV12-3 or TRBV12-4 and TRBJ2-1; 7 positions match TRBD1. The CDR3 extends over 13 amino acids. V lost 7 bases and J lost 15; bases outside the gene matches: 15. CDR3 in amino acids: CASNPGQDVSPFF. In DNA, the CDR3 is TGTGCCAGCAACCCTGGACAGGACGTCAGCCCGTTCTTC.

J is TRBJ2-7 and V is TRBV5-1; 7 positions match TRBD1. The CDR3 contains 16 residues. Looked up from germline, CDR1 is SGHRS and CDR2 is YFSETQ. Trimming cost V 0 bases and J 3 bases; bases outside gene matches: 9. This chain's CDR3 is CASSLGVGTVHYEQYF. The CDR3 region has the DNA TGCGCCAGCAGCTTGGGAGTCGGGACAGTCCACTACGAGCAGTACTTC.

J is TRBJ1-5 and V is TRBV6-6; 7 bases are a match to TRBD1. V lost 6 bases and J lost 5; bases outside the gene matches: 10. The CDR3 length is 15 residues. Germline lookup yields CDR1 MNHNY and CDR2 SVGAGI (reference sequence). CDR3 protein: CASSRTGRMDQPQHF. In nucleotides, the CDR3 is TGTGCCAGCAGCCGGACAGGACGAATGGATCAGCCCCAGCATTTT.

The gene calls are TRBV30 and TRBJ1-2; D may be TRBD1 (5 bases). Looked up from germline, CDR1 is GTSNPN and CDR2 is SVGIG (reference sequence). CDR3 size: 15 residues. The V and J ends lost 0 bases and 4 bases respectively, with 15 bases between them. The CDR3 nucleotides are TGTGCCTGGAGTGTACCTGGCAGGGAGACCTATGGCTACACCTTC. Encoded protein: CAWSVPGRETYGYTF.

V and J are TRBV5-1 and TRBJ2-1, with D perhaps matching TRBD1 (6 bases). CDR3 length: 17 residues. Germline lookup yields CDR1 SGHRS and CDR2 YFSETQ. V shed 3 bases and J shed 6 bases, with 22 bases lying between them. The CDR3 nucleotides are TGCGCCAGCAGCTCGCCAACCGGGACAAGAAGTCTCAATGAGCAGTTCTTC. Translation: CASSSPTGTRSLNEQFF.

In its sample, this clonotype was seen a few times. The chain is built from TRBV4-3 and TRBJ2-2; D gene uncertain. With 1 base removed from V and 0 bases from J, the gap between germline ends came to 6 bases. The CDR3 spans 15 residues. Germline lookup yields CDR1 LGHNA and CDR2 YSLEER. CDR3 sequence (DNA): TGCGCCAGCAGCCAAGGGGCAGCGAACACCGGGGAGCTGTTTTTT. Its translation is CASSQGAANTGELFF.